The 15 T cell receptor beta chains below all came from one sample that was sequenced in a study of blood T cell repertoires in COVID-19. Data came from immunoSEQ multiplex PCR; TCRdb stores just in-frame clones and leaves some out. This table has about 80,000 clones, about 89% appearing once. What was sequenced was peripheral blood. The receptors were sampled from a man aged 65 to 79 with active or convalescent COVID-19.

The rearrangement joins TRBV6-5 to TRBJ1-1; TRBD1 is a possible D gene (5 bases). Deletions cut 2 bases from V and 4 bases from J, with 14 bases between. This CDR3 is built from 15 residues. From germline, CDR1 is MNHEY and CDR2 SVGAGI. CDR3 in DNA: TGTGCCAGCAGTTACAGGCAGGGATTCGGCACTGAAGCTTTCTTT. Translation: CASSYRQGFGTEAFF.

This chain uses TRBV25-1 with TRBJ1-2; D not resolved. CDR3 length: 12 amino acids. Germline-derived CDR1 and CDR2 are MGHDK and SYGVNS. Trimming left V 7 bases short and J 5 bases short, with 11 bases between. Written as DNA, the CDR3 is TGTGCCAGCATTGGGCGGGGATATGGCTACACCTTC. Its protein product is CASIGRGYGYTF.

The CDR3 loop reads CASSPGQGRGSYNSPLHF. CDR3 nucleotides: TGCGCCAGCAGCCCTGGACAGGGCAGGGGCTCCTATAATTCACCCCTCCACTTT. The chain carries TRBV5-1 and TRBJ1-6; 8 positions agree with TRBD1. Germline assignment: CDR1 SGHRS and CDR2 YFSETQ. Trimming took 4 bases from V and 0 from J; bases not matched to a gene: 9. The CDR3 is 18 amino acids. Full variable domain (outside the CDR3, taken from reference TRBV5-1 and TRBJ1-6): KAGVTQTPRYLIKTRGQQVTLSCSPISGHRSVSWYQQTPGQGLQFLFEYFSETQRNKGNFPGRFSGRQFSNSRSEMNVSTLELGDSALYLCASSPGQGRGSYNSPLHFGNGTRLTVT.

The genes are TRBV9 and TRBJ1-6; D may be TRBD1 (6 bases). Germline loops: CDR1 SGDLS, CDR2 YYNGEE. The CDR3 totals 15 residues. Trimming pared 0 bases from V and 10 bases from J, leaving 14 bases between. Written as DNA, the CDR3 is TGTGCCAGCAGCGTAGAAACAGGGAAGAACTCACCCCTCCACTTT. It encodes CASSVETGKNSPLHF.

This clone was seen more than once but under ten times. The rearrangement links TRBV27 to TRBJ1-5; 7 bases match TRBD1. Trimming removed 2 bases from V and 6 bases from J; junction bases left unmatched: 13. Germline V lookup: CDR1 MNHEY, CDR2 SMNVEV (reference sequence). CDR3 size: 17 residues. The chain's CDR3 is CASSLPRKNRGFQPQHF. In DNA form, the CDR3 reads TGTGCCAGCAGTTTACCCAGGAAGAACAGGGGCTTTCAGCCCCAGCATTTT.

This sequence joins TRBV7-8 and TRBJ1-2; D remains ambiguous. This CDR3 region has 14 residues. The ends were cut back, 1 base at V and 4 bases at J, with 10 bases in the middle. Germline assignment: CDR1 SGHVS and CDR2 FQNEAQ. The chain's CDR3 is CASSLGQQSYGYTF. In DNA, the CDR3 is TGTGCCAGCAGCTTAGGTCAACAGAGCTATGGCTACACCTTC.

The CDR3 here is CATSRAGRDRGAGYTF. The DNA of the CDR3 is TGTGCCACCAGCAGGGCGGGCCGGGACAGGGGTGCTGGCTACACCTTC. The chain combines TRBV15 with TRBJ1-2, with TRBD1 identical over 10 bases. The V gene end was trimmed by 3 bases and the J gene end by 7 bases; junction bases not matched to a gene: 11. Germline V gene sequence: CDR1 LNHNV, CDR2 YYDKDF (reference sequence). This CDR3 region has 16 residues.

The gene calls are TRBV3-1 (or the pseudogene TRBV3-2) and TRBJ2-7; no clear D. Between the trimmed V and J ends, which lost 1 base and 4 bases, there was a span of 2 bases. The CDR3 spans 11 residues. Germline CDR1 LGHDT, CDR2 YNNKEL (reference sequence). CDR3 protein: CASSQAYEQYF. The CDR3 bases are TGTGCCAGCAGCCAAGCATACGAGCAGTACTTC.

This rearrangement joins TRBV5-1 to TRBJ2-6; TRBD1 agrees at 11 bases. Trimming at V came to 3 bases and at J to 4 bases, leaving 9 bases not matched to a gene. Germline values: CDR1 SGHRS, CDR2 YFSETQ. The CDR3 contains 18 residues. DNA for the CDR3: TGCGCCAGCAGCTCCACGGGACAGGGGGGTACCGGGGCCAACGTCCTGACTTTC. The encoded protein is CASSSTGQGGTGANVLTF. The variable domain in full, with the rest retrieved from reference TRBV5-1 and TRBJ2-6, is KAGVTQTPRYLIKTRGQQVTLSCSPISGHRSVSWYQQTPGQGLQFLFEYFSETQRNKGNFPGRFSGRQFSNSRSEMNVSTLELGDSALYLCASSSTGQGGTGANVLTFGAGSRLTVL.

This chain uses TRBV25-1 with TRBJ2-5, with D possibly being TRBD2 (6 bases). The CDR3 loop spans 14 amino acids. Trimming removed 3 bases from V and 2 bases from J, with 10 bases in between. Germline V gene sequence: CDR1 MGHDK, CDR2 SYGVNS. This CDR3 is CASSEPGRQETQYF. The DNA for the CDR3 is TGTGCCAGCAGTGAGCCAGGGAGGCAAGAGACCCAGTACTTC.

The sample holds one count of this clone. The V and J genes are TRBV7-9 and TRBJ1-2; maybe TRBD1 (6 bases). In germline, CDR1 is SEHNR, CDR2 FQNEAQ (reference sequence). Trimming pared 3 bases from V and 4 bases from J, leaving 15 bases between. This CDR3 is built from 15 residues. The CDR3, as DNA: TGTGCCAGCAGCTTGGGCCAAGACAGGACCTATGGCTACACCTTC. Translating it yields CASSLGQDRTYGYTF.

This chain joins TRBV2 and TRBJ2-5; 7 bases agree with TRBD1. Germline lookup yields CDR1 SNHLY and CDR2 FYNNEI. V trimming: 5 bases; J trimming: 4 bases; junction bases outside the gene matches: 13. This CDR3 is built from 16 residues. The CDR3 DNA follows: TGTGCCAGCAGTCTGAACCGACAGGGCCTTGCAGAGACCCAGTACTTC. It yields the protein CASSLNRQGLAETQYF.

This clone was found a few times. The chain has TRBV7-9 and TRBJ2-6, with 9 bases aligning to TRBD2. CDR3 length equals 18 residues. Germline V gene lookup returns CDR1 SEHNR and CDR2 FQNEAQ (reference sequence). Trimming cost V 4 bases and J 1 base; bases outside gene matches: 8. The CDR3 DNA follows: TGTGCCAGCAGCTCCCCGGCGGGAGGGCCGTCTGGGGCCAACGTCCTGACTTTC. Its protein product is CASSSPAGGPSGANVLTF.

This chain connects TRBV5-1 to TRBJ1-2; D gene unclear. Germline V gives CDR1 SGHRS, CDR2 YFSETQ. The length of the CDR3 is 15 residues. V was trimmed by 1 base and J by 6 bases, leaving 16 bases between them. The CDR3 DNA reads as TGCGCCAGCAGCTTGAGCCTCCCCCGGGTTGATGGCTACACCTTC. Translation gives CASSLSLPRVDGYTF.

The chain recombines TRBV10-2 with TRBJ2-3; 8 bases are a match to TRBD2. The CDR3 consists of 17 residues. Germline trimming cut 2 bases from V and 5 bases from J; bases unmatched to any gene: 12. Germline assignment: CDR1 WSHSY and CDR2 SAAADI. CDR3 nucleotide sequence: TGCGCCAGCAGTGAGGATCCGCGGGGGGCCGGGGAAGATACGCAGTATTTT. Its protein product is CASSEDPRGAGEDTQYF.